One and the same sample provided the 15 T cell receptor beta chains below, sequenced in a study of PD-1 blockade in classical Hodgkin lymphoma. Time point: newly diagnosed, previously untreated cHL patient sample. Negative magnetic selection isolated CD4+ T cells from thawed PBMCs. Using immunoSEQ multiplex PCR, the repertoire was profiled, and TCRdb retains in-frame clones only, with some absent. The sample contains about 30,000 clones, about nine tenths of which appear only once. The material sequenced was CD4+ T cells from blood. These TCRs come from a human donor with classical Hodgkin lymphoma.

The rearrangement links TRBV10-3 to TRBJ1-2, with TRBD1 as a possible D gene (5 bases). V was clipped by 5 bases and J by 4 bases, with 11 bases between them. This CDR3 is built from 13 residues. CDR1 is ENHRY, CDR2 SYGVKD, per germline. The CDR3 region is CAISLAGTYGYTF. CDR3 in DNA: TGTGCCATCAGTCTAGCAGGGACCTATGGCTACACCTTC.

The chain links TRBV5-6 to TRBJ2-6; TRBD2 matches at 9 bases. This CDR3 has 18 residues. Germline V lookup: CDR1 SGHDT, CDR2 YYEEEE. The V and J ends lost 0 bases and 3 bases, in that order; junction bases with no gene match: 7. The CDR3: CASSLEVAGVGGANVLTF. CDR3 nucleotides: TGTGCCAGCAGCTTGGAAGTAGCGGGAGTCGGTGGGGCCAACGTCCTGACTTTC.

V gene TRBV18 combines with J gene TRBJ1-1; D is unresolved. This CDR3 region has 14 residues. With 1 base removed from V and 4 bases from J, the gap between germline ends came to 10 bases. Per the germline V gene, CDR1 is KGHSH and CDR2 is LQKENI. CDR3 amino acids: CASSPRGLSTEAFF. The CDR3 DNA reads TGTGCCAGCTCACCACGAGGGTTGAGCACTGAAGCTTTCTTT.

This chain links TRBV6-4 with TRBJ2-3; D is unresolved. There are 14 residues in the CDR3. CDR1 and CDR2 (germline): MRHNA, SNTAGT. V was cut by 4 bases and J by 6 bases, with 14 bases left in between. This CDR3 reads CASSASVRGDTQYF. The CDR3 DNA follows: TGTGCCAGCAGTGCTTCGGTTAGAGGCGATACGCAGTATTTT.

The DNA of the CDR3 is TGTGCCAGTAGTATAGAATTGGGACTAGCGGCAGCAGAGCAGTTCTTC. Protein: CASSIELGLAAAEQFF. This chain connects TRBV19 to TRBJ2-1, with 11 bases lining up with TRBD2. Trimming at V came to 0 bases and at J to 10 bases, leaving 8 bases not matched to a gene. CDR1 and CDR2 (germline): LNHDA, SQIVND (reference sequence). CDR3 length: 16 residues.

The chain carries TRBV28 and TRBJ1-1; D perhaps matches TRBD1 (6 bases). The CDR3 contains 13 residues. The germline V gene encodes CDR1 MDHEN and CDR2 SYDVKM. V lost 7 bases and J 0 bases, leaving 9 bases between the germline ends. CDR3 protein: CASIGQMNTEAFF. CDR3 DNA sequence: TGTGCCAGCATCGGACAGATGAACACTGAAGCTTTCTTT.

The chain couples TRBV5-6 to TRBJ1-6; D may be TRBD1 (6 bases). The germline V gene has CDR1 SGHDT and CDR2 YYEEEE. V was clipped by 3 bases and J by 9 bases, with 13 bases between them. CDR3 length: 14 amino acids. CDR3: CASSSGQSGSPLHF. The CDR3 DNA follows: TGTGCCAGCAGCTCTGGACAGTCTGGTTCACCCCTCCACTTT.

The V gene is TRBV2, the J gene TRBJ1-2; the D gene is possibly TRBD1 (5 bases). Germline V gene lookup returns CDR1 SNHLY and CDR2 FYNNEI. This CDR3 is built from 14 residues. The V end was cut by 4 bases, the J end by 1 base, with 10 bases between. CDR3 nucleotide sequence: TGTGCCAGCAGTGCCCTAGGGGTTAACTATGGCTACACCTTC. This gives the protein CASSALGVNYGYTF.

V usage is TRBV5-1 and J usage is TRBJ2-3; tentative D call: TRBD2 (5 bases). Germline V lookup: CDR1 SGHRS, CDR2 YFSETQ. CDR3 size: 15 residues. V was shortened by 0 bases and J by 2 bases, with 10 bases between the two germline ends. The CDR3 here is CASSLERGSTDTQYF. CDR3 sequence (DNA): TGCGCCAGCAGCTTGGAACGGGGATCCACAGATACGCAGTATTTT. Full variable domain (remainder filled in from reference TRBV5-1 and TRBJ2-3): KAGVTQTPRYLIKTRGQQVTLSCSPISGHRSVSWYQQTPGQGLQFLFEYFSETQRNKGNFPGRFSGRQFSNSRSEMNVSTLELGDSALYLCASSLERGSTDTQYFGPGTRLTVL.

The chain recombines TRBV13 with TRBJ2-5; possibly TRBD1 for D (5 bases). In germline, CDR1 is PRHDT, CDR2 FYEKMQ (reference sequence). CDR3 length equals 18 residues. The ends were cut back, 0 bases at V and 0 bases at J, with 17 bases in the middle. For the CDR3, the DNA is TGTGCCAGCAGCTTAGGCCTTCCTCCGGACACCTACCAAGAGACCCAGTACTTC. Protein product: CASSLGLPPDTYQETQYF.

The chain employs TRBV2 and TRBJ1-1, with TRBD1 as a possible D gene (5 bases). Per the germline V gene, CDR1 is SNHLY and CDR2 is FYNNEI. V dropped 6 bases and J dropped 6 bases, with 11 bases sitting between them. The CDR3 is 12 amino acids. CDR3 sequence (DNA): TGTGCCAGCAGGTACGAGGGGTCTGAAGCTTTCTTT. As protein: CASRYEGSEAFF. The complete variable domain, with remaining parts taken from reference TRBV2 and TRBJ1-1, reads EPEVTQTPSHQVTQMGQEVILRCVPISNHLYFYWYRQILGQKVEFLVSFYNNEISEKSEIFDDQFSVERPDGSNFTLKIRSTKLEDSAMYFCASRYEGSEAFFGQGTRLTVV.

The chain combines TRBV7-9 with TRBJ2-2; tentative D call: TRBD1 (6 bases). The CDR3 extends over 16 amino acids. The germline V gene encodes CDR1 SEHNR and CDR2 FQNEAQ (reference sequence). V shed 2 bases and J shed 4 bases, with 14 bases lying between them. The CDR3 loop is CASSLLGASSTGELFF. CDR3 nucleotides: TGTGCCAGCAGCTTATTGGGGGCCTCGAGCACCGGGGAGCTGTTTTTT.

The chain has TRBV5-1 and TRBJ2-2; TRBD1 matches 8 bases. Trimming cost V 4 bases and J 6 bases; bases outside gene matches: 2. The germline gives CDR1 SGHRS, CDR2 YFSETQ. The CDR3 totals 13 residues. The CDR3 nucleotides read TGCGCCAGCAGCGACAGGGGCGCCGGGGAGCTGTTTTTT. Its protein product is CASSDRGAGELFF. Full variable domain (missing parts from reference TRBV5-1 and TRBJ2-2): KAGVTQTPRYLIKTRGQQVTLSCSPISGHRSVSWYQQTPGQGLQFLFEYFSETQRNKGNFPGRFSGRQFSNSRSEMNVSTLELGDSALYLCASSDRGAGELFFGEGSRLTVL.

The CDR3 protein is CASSPRDVGGRALETQYF. As DNA, the CDR3 is TGTGCCAGCTCACCCCGTGACGTGGGCGGGAGGGCCTTAGAGACCCAGTACTTC. V is TRBV18 and J is TRBJ2-5, with TRBD2 identical over 9 bases. This CDR3 comprises 18 residues. The junction had 15 bases not matched to a gene; V was cut back by 3 bases and J by 4 bases. CDR1 is KGHSH and CDR2 is LQKENI in the germline V gene.

The genes are TRBV5-1 and TRBJ1-2; 7 nucleotides match TRBD1. After removal of 4 bases from V and 6 bases from J, the junction contained 3 bases not matched to a gene. There are 12 residues in the CDR3. The V gene's germline CDR1 is SGHRS and CDR2 YFSETQ. CDR3 DNA sequence: TGCGCCAGCAGCGAACAGGGGCATGGCTACACCTTC. Translated: CASSEQGHGYTF.